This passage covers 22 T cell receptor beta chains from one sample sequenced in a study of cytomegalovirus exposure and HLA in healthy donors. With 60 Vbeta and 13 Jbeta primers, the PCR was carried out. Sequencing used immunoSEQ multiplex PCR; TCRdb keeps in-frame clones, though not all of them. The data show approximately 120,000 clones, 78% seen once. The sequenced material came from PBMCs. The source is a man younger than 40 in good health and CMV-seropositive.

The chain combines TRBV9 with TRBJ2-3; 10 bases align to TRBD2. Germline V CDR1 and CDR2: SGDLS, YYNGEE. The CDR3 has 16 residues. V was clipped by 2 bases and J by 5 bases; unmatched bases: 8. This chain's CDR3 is CASSVLAGVDRDTQYF. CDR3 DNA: TGTGCCAGCAGCGTGCTAGCGGGAGTGGATAGAGATACGCAGTATTTT.

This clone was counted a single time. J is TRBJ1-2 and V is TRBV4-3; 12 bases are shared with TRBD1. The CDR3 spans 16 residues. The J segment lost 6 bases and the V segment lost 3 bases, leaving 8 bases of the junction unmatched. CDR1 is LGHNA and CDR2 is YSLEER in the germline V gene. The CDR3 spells CASSHDTGTGGDGYTF. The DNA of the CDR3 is TGCGCCAGCAGCCATGACACCGGGACAGGGGGCGATGGCTACACCTTC.

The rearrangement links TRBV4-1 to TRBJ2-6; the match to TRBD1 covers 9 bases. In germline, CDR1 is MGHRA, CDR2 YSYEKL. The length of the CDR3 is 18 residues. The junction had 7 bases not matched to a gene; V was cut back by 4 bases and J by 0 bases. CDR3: CASSPWDRASSGANVLTF. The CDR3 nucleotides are TGCGCCAGCAGCCCGTGGGACAGGGCCAGCTCTGGGGCCAACGTCCTGACTTTC.

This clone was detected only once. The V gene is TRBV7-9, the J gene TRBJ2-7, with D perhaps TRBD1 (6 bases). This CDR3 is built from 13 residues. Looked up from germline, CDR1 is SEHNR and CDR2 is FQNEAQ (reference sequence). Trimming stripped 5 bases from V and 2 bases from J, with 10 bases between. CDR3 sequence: CASSPTGTYEQYF. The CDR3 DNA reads TGTGCCAGCAGCCCCACAGGGACCTACGAGCAGTACTTC.

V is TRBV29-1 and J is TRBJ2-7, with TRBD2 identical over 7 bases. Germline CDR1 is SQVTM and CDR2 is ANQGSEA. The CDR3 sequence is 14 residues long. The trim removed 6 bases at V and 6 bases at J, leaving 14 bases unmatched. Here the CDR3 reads CSVANGREGAEQYF. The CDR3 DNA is TGCAGCGTAGCCAACGGCAGGGAGGGCGCCGAGCAGTACTTC.

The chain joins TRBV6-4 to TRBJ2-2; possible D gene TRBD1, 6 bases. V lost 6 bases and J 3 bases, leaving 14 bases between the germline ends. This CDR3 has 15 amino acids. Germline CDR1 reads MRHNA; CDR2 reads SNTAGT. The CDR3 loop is CASSDSDSYTGELFF. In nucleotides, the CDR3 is TGTGCCAGCAGCGATTCGGACAGTTACACCGGGGAGCTGTTTTTT.

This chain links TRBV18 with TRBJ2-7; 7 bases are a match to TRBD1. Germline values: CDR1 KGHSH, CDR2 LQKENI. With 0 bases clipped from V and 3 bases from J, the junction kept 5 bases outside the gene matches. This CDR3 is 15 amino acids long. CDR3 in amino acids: CASSPPTGSYYEQYF. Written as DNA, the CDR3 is TGTGCCAGCTCACCACCGACAGGGAGTTACTACGAGCAGTACTTC.

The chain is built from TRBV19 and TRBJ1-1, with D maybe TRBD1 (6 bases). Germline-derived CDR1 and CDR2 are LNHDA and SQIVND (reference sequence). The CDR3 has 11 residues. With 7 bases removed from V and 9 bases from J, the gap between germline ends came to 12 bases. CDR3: CASKDRRKAFF. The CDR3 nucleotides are TGTGCCAGTAAGGACAGACGGAAAGCTTTCTTT.

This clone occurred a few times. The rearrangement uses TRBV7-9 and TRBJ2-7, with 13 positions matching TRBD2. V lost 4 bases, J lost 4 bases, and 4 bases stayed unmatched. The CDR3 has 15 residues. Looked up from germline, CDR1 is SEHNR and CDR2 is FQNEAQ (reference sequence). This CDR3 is CASSSPGLAGYEQYF. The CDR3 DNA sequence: TGTGCCAGCAGCTCACCGGGACTAGCGGGATACGAGCAGTACTTC.

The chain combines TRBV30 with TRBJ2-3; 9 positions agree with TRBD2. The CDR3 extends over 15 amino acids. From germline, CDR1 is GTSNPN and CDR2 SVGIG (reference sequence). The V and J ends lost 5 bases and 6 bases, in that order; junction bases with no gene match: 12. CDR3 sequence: CAWERGGRALDTQYF. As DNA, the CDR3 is TGTGCCTGGGAGCGGGGCGGGAGGGCCTTGGATACGCAGTATTTT.

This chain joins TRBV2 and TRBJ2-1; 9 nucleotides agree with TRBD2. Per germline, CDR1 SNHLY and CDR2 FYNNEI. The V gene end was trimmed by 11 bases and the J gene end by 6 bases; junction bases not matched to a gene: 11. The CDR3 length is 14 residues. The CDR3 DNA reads TGTGCCGGCGGCGTGACTAGCGGCTTCAATGAGCAGTTCTTC. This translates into CAGGVTSGFNEQFF.

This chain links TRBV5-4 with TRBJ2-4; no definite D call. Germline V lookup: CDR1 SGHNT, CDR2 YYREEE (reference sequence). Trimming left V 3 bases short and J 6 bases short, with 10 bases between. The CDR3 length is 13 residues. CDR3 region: CASSSLQANIQYF. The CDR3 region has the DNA TGTGCCAGCAGCTCCCTTCAGGCAAACATTCAGTACTTC.

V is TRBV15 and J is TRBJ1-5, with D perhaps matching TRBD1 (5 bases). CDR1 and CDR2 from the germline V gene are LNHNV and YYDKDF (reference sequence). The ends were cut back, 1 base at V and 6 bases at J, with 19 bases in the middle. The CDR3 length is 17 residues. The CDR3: CATSRAGGWALGQPQHF. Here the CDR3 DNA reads TGTGCCACCAGCAGAGCTGGGGGGTGGGCCTTGGGTCAGCCCCAGCATTTT.

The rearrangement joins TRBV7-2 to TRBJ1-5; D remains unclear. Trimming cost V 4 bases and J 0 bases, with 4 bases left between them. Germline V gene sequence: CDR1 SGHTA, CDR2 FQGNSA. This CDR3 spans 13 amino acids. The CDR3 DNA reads TGTGCCAGCAGCTATAATAGCAATCAGCCCCAGCATTTT. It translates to CASSYNSNQPQHF.

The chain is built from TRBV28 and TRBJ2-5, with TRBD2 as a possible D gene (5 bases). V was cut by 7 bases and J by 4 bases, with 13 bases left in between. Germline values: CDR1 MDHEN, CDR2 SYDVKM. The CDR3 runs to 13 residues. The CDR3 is CASTRGRTETQYF. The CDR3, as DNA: TGTGCCAGCACAAGAGGGAGAACAGAGACCCAGTACTTC.

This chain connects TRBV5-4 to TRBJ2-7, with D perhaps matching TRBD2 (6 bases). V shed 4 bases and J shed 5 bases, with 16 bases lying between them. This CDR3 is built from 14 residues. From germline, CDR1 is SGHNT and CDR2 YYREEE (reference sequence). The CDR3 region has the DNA TGTGCCAGCAGCGCGAGACGGGGGATCAACGAGCAGTACTTC. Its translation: CASSARRGINEQYF.

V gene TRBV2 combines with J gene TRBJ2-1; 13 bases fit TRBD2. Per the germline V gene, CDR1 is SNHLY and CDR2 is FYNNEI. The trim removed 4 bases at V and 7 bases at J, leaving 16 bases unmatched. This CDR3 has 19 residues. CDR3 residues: CASSVPGLAGNIVSNEQFF. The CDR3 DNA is TGTGCCAGCAGTGTCCCGGGACTAGCGGGAAATATCGTCTCGAATGAGCAGTTCTTC.

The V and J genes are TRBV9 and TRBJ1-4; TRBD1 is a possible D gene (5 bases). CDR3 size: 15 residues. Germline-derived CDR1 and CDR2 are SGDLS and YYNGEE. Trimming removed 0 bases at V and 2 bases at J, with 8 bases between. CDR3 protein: CASSVEKGTNEKLFF. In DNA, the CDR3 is TGTGCCAGCAGCGTAGAGAAGGGGACTAATGAAAAACTGTTTTTT.

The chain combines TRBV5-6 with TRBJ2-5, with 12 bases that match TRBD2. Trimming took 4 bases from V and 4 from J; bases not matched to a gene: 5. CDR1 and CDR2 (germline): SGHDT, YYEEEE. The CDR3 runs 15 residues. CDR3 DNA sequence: TGTGCCAGCAGCCCGGGACTAGCGGGTGGAGAGACCCAGTACTTC. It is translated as CASSPGLAGGETQYF. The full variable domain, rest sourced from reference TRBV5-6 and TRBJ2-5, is DAGVTQSPTHLIKTRGQQVTLRCSPKSGHDTVSWYQQALGQGPQFIFQYYEEEERQRGNFPDRFSGHQFPNYSSELNVNALLLGDSALYLCASSPGLAGGETQYFGPGTRLLVL.

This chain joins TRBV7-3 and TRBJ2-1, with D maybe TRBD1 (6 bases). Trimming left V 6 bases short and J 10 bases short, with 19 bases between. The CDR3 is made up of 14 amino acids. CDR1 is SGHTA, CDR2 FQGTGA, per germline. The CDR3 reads CASSWRPERGEQFF. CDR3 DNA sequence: TGTGCCAGCAGTTGGCGTCCTGAGAGGGGGGAGCAGTTCTTC.

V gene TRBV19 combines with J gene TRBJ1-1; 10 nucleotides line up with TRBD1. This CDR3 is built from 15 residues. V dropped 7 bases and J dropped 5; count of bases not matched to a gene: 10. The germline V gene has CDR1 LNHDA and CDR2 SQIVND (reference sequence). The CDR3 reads CASKGQGTRGTEAFF. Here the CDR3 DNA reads TGTGCCAGTAAGGGACAGGGGACCCGTGGGACTGAAGCTTTCTTT.

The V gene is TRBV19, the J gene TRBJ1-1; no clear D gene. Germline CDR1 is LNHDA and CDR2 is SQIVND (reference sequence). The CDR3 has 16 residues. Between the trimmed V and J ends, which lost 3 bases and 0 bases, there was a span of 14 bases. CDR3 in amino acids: CASSINILVMNTEAFF. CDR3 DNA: TGTGCCAGTAGTATTAACATCCTGGTAATGAACACTGAAGCTTTCTTT.